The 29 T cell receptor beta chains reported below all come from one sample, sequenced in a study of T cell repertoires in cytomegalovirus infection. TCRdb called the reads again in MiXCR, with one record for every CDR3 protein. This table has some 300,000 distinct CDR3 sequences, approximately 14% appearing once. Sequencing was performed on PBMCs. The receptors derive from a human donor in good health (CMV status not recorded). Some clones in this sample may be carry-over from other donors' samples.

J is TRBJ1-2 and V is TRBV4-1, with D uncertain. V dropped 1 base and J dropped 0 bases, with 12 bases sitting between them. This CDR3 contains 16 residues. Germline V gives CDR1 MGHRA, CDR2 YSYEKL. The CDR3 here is CASSQGGGRANYGYTF. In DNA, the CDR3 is TGCGCCAGCAGCCAAGGGGGAGGGAGGGCTAACTATGGCTACACCTTC.

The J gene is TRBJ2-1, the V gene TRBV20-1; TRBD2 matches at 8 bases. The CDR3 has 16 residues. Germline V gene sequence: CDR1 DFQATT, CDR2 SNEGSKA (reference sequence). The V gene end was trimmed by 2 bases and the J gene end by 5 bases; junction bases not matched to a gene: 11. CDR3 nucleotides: TGCAGTGCTAGAAGGCCGGCGGGGGGTTCACACAATGAGCAGTTCTTC. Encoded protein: CSARRPAGGSHNEQFF.

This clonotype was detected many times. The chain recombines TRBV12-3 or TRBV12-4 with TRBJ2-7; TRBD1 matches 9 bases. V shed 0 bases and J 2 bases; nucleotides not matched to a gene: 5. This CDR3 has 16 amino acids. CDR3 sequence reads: CASSLAGDRVPYEQYF. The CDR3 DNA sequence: TGTGCCAGCAGTTTAGCGGGGGACAGGGTCCCCTACGAGCAGTACTTC.

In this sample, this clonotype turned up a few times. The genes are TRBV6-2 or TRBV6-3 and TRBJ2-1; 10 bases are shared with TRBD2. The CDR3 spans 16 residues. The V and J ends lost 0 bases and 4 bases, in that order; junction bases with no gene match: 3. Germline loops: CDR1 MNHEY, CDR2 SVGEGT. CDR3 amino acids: CASSYSTTSGYNEQFF. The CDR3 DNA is TGTGCCAGCAGTTACTCCACGACTAGCGGGTACAATGAGCAGTTCTTC.

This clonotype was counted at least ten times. The CDR3 loop reads CASSVQRTDTQYF. The CDR3 nucleotides read TGTGCCAGCAGCGTCCAGCGCACAGATACGCAGTATTTT. This chain joins TRBV7-2 and TRBJ2-3; D remains ambiguous. This CDR3 spans 13 amino acids. The germline V gene encodes CDR1 SGHTA and CDR2 FQGNSA. Between the trimmed V and J ends, which lost 5 bases and 1 base, there was a span of 7 bases.

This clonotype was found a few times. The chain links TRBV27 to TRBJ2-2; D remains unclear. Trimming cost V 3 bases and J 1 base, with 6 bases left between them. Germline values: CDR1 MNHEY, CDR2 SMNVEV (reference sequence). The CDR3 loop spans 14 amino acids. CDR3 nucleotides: TGTGCCAGCAGTTTGATGAAGAACACCGGGGAGCTGTTTTTT. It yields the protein CASSLMKNTGELFF.

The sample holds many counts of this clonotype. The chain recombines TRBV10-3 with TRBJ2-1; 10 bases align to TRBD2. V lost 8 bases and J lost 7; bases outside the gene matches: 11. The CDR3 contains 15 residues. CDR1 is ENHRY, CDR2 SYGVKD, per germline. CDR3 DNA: TGTGCCATCGGTGGGGCTAGCGGGAGTAAGAATGAGCAGTTCTTC. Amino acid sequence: CAIGGASGSKNEQFF.

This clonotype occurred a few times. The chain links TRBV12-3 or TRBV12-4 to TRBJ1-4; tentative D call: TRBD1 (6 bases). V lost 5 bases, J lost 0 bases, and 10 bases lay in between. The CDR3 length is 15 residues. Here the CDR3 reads CASSPKGATNEKLFF. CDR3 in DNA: TGTGCCAGCAGTCCCAAGGGGGCAACTAATGAAAAACTGTTTTTT.

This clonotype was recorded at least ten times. CDR3 sequence reads: CASSRGVYGYTF. In DNA, the CDR3 is TGTGCCAGCAGCCGGGGGGTCTATGGCTACACCTTC. V and J are TRBV7-9 and TRBJ1-2; D is possibly TRBD1 (5 bases). Germline lookup yields CDR1 SEHNR and CDR2 FQNEAQ (reference sequence). The CDR3 length is 12 residues. The germline V and J ends were trimmed by 5 bases and 4 bases, with 8 bases remaining between them.

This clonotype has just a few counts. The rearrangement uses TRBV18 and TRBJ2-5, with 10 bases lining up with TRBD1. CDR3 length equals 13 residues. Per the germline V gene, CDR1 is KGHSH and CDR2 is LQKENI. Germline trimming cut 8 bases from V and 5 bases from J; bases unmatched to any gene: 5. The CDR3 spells CASRDRGVETQYF. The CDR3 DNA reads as TGTGCCAGCCGGGACAGGGGCGTGGAGACCCAGTACTTC.

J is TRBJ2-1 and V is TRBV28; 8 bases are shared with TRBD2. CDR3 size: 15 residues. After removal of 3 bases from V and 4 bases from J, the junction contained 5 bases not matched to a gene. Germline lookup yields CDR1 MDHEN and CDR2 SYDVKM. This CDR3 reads CASSLPGGPYNEQFF. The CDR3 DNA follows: TGTGCCAGCAGTTTGCCGGGAGGGCCATACAATGAGCAGTTCTTC.

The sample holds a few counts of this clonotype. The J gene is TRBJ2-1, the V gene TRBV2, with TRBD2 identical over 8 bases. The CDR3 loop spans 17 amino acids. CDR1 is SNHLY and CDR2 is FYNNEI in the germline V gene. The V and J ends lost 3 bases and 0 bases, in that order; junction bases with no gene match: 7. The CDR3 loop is CASSDSLAGGSYNEQFF. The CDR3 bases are TGTGCCAGCAGTGATTCGCTAGCGGGTGGCTCCTACAATGAGCAGTTCTTC. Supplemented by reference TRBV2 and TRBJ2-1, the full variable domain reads EPEVTQTPSHQVTQMGQEVILRCVPISNHLYFYWYRQILGQKVEFLVSFYNNEISEKSEIFDDQFSVERPDGSNFTLKIRSTKLEDSAMYFCASSDSLAGGSYNEQFFGPGTRLTVL.

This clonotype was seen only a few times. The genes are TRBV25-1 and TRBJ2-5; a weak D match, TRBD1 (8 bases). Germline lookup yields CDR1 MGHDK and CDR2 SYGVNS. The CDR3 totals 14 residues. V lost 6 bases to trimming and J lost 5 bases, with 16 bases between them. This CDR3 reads CASRDHRGGETQYF. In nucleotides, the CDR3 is TGTGCCAGCAGAGATCACAGGGGGGGGGAGACCCAGTACTTC.

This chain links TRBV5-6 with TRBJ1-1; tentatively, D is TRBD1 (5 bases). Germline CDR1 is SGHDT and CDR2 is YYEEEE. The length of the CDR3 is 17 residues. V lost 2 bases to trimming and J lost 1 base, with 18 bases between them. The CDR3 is CASSFGQGFTQNTEAFF. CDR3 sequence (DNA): TGTGCCAGCAGCTTTGGTCAGGGATTTACGCAGAACACTGAAGCTTTCTTT.

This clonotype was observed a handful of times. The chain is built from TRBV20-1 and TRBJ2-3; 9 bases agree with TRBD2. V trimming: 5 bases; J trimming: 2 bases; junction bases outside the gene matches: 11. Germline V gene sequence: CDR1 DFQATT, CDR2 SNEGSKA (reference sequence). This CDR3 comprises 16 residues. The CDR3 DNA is TGCAGTGCTTCCGGGACTAGCACATTTTACACAGATACGCAGTATTTT. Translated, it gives CSASGTSTFYTDTQYF.

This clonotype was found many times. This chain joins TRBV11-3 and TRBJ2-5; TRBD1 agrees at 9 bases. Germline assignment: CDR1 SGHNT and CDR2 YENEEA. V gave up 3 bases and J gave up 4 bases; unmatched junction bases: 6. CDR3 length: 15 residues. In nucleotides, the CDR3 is TGTGCCAGCAGCTTGGCTCCGGGACAGGGAGAGACCCAGTACTTC. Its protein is CASSLAPGQGETQYF.

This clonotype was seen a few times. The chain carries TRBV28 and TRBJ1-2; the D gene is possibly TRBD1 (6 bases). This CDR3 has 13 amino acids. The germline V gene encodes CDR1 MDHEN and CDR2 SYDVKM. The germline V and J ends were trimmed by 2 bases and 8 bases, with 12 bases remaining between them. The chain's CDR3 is CASSLGGGQGYTF. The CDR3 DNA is TGTGCCAGCAGTTTAGGGGGGGGCCAAGGCTACACCTTC.

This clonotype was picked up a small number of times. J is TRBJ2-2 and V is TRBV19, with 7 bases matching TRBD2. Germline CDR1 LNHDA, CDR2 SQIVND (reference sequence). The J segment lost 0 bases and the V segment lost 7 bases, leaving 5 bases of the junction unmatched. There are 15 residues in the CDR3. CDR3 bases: TGTGCCAGTATTGGGCTAGCGGCGAACACCGGGGAGCTGTTTTTT. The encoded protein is CASIGLAANTGELFF.

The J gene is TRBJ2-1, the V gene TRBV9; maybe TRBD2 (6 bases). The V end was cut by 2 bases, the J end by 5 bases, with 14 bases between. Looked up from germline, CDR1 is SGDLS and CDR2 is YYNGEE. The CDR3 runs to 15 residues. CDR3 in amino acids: CASSVGTALHNEQFF. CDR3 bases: TGTGCCAGCAGCGTGGGGACTGCGCTTCACAATGAGCAGTTCTTC.

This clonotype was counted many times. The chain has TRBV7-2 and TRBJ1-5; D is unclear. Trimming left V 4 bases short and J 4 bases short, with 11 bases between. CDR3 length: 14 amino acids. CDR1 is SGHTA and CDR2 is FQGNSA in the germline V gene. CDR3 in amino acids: CASSSKHVNQPQHF. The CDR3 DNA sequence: TGTGCCAGCAGCTCCAAACACGTTAATCAGCCCCAGCATTTT.

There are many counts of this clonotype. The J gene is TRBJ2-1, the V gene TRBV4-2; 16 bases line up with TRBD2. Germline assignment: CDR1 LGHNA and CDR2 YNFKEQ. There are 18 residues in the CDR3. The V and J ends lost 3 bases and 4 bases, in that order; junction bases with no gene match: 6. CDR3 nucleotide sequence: TGTGCCAGCAGCCACTCCGGGACTAGCGGGGGGGCTTACAATGAGCAGTTCTTC. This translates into CASSHSGTSGGAYNEQFF.

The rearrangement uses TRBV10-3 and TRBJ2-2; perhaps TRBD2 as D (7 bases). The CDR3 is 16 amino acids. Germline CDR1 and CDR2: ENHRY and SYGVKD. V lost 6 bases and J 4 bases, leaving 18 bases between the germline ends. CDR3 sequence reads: CAISHDAGAPTGELFF. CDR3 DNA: TGTGCCATCAGCCACGATGCGGGGGCGCCCACCGGGGAGCTGTTTTTT.

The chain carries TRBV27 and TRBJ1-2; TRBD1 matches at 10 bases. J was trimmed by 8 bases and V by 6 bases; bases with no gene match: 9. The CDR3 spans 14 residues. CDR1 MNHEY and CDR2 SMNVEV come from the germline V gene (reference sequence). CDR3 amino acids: CASSPAGTGVGYTF. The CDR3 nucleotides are TGTGCCAGCAGCCCAGCCGGGACAGGGGTCGGCTACACCTTC.

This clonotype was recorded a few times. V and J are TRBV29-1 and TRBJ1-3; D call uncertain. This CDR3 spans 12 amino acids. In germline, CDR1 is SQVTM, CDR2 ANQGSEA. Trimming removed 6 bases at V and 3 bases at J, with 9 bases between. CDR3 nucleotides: TGCAGCGTGAAGGACGGTGGAAACACCATATATTTT. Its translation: CSVKDGGNTIYF.

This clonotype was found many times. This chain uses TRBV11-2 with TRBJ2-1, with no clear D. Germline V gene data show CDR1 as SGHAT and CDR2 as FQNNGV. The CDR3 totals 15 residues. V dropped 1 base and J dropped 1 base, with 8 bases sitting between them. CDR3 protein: CASSLVRLSYNEQFF. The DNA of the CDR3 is TGTGCCAGCAGCTTAGTAAGGTTATCCTACAATGAGCAGTTCTTC.

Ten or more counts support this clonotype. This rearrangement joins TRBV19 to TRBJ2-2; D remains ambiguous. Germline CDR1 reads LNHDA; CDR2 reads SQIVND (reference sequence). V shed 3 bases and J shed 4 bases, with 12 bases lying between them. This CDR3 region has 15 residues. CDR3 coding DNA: TGTGCCAGTAGTATCGGTGTAACCACCACCGGGGAGCTGTTTTTT. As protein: CASSIGVTTTGELFF. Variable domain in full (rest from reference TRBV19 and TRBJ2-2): DGGITQSPKYLFRKEGQNVTLSCEQNLNHDAMYWYRQDPGQGLRLIYYSQIVNDFQKGDIAEGYSVSREKKESFPLTVTSAQKNPTAFYLCASSIGVTTTGELFFGEGSRLTVL.

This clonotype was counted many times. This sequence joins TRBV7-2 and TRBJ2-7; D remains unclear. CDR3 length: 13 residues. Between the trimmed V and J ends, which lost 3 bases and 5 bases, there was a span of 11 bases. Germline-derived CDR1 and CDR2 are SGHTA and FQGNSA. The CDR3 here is CASSFESPHEQYF. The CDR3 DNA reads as TGTGCCAGCAGCTTCGAAAGCCCGCACGAGCAGTACTTC.

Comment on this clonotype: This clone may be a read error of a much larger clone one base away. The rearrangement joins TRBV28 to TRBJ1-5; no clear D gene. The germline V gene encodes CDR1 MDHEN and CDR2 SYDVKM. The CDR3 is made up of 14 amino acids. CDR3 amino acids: CASSLGNSNQSQHF. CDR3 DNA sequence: TGTGCCAGCAGTTTGGGCAATAGCAATCAGTCCCAGCATTTT.

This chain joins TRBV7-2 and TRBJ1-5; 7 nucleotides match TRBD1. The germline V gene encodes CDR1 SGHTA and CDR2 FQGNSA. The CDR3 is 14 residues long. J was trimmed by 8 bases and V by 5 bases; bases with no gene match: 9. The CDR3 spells CASSIEGAREPQHF. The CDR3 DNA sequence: TGTGCCAGCAGCATAGAGGGGGCCAGGGAGCCCCAGCATTTT.